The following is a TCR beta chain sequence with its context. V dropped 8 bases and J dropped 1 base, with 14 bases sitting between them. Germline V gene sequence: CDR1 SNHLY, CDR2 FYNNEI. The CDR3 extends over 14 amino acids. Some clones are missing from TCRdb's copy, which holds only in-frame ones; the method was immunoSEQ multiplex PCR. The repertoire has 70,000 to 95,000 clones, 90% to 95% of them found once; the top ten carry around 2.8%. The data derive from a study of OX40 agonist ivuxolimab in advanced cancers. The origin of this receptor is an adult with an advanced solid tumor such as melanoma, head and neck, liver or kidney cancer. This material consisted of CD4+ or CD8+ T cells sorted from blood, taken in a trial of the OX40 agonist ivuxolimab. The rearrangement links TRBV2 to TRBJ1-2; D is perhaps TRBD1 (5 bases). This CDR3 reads CASGREGFNYGYTF. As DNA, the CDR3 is TGTGCCAGCGGCAGGGAGGGGTTTAACTATGGCTACACCTTC.